The 15 T cell receptor beta chains below were found in one sample sequenced in a study of T cells of healthy individuals. MiXCR, run by TCRdb on the 5' RACE reads, gives a single entry per CDR3 protein. The sample has about 57,000 distinct CDR3 sequences, roughly 16% seen once. These receptors all come from a human donor in good health.

This clonotype was seen at least ten times. The CDR3 coding sequence is TGTGCCAGCAGCGTAGGCCCGGGACAGGGGGCGAGGAATGAGCAGTTCTTC. Translated: CASSVGPGQGARNEQFF. This rearrangement joins TRBV9 to TRBJ2-1; 12 positions agree with TRBD1. Germline V gene sequence: CDR1 SGDLS, CDR2 YYNGEE. V lost 0 bases to trimming and J lost 7 bases; unmatched junction nucleotides: 8. There are 17 residues in the CDR3.

The rearrangement joins TRBV20-1 to TRBJ2-5; 8 bases fit TRBD1. The CDR3 runs 12 residues. From germline, CDR1 is DFQATT and CDR2 SNEGSKA (reference sequence). Trimming cost V 5 bases and J 4 bases; bases outside gene matches: 3. This CDR3 is CSAEGQGETQYF. CDR3 DNA sequence: TGCAGTGCTGAAGGACAGGGAGAGACCCAGTACTTC.

This clonotype came up many times. The CDR3 loop reads CASSYPRKDTNTEAFF. The DNA of the CDR3 is TGTGCCAGCAGTTACCCCCGTAAGGACACGAACACTGAAGCTTTCTTT. V usage is TRBV6-6 and J usage is TRBJ1-1; D possibly corresponds to TRBD1 (5 bases). Germline V CDR1 and CDR2: MNHNY, SVGAGI (reference sequence). V lost 2 bases to trimming and J lost 1 base, with 14 bases between them. The CDR3 totals 16 residues.

This chain joins TRBV29-1 and TRBJ2-5; D is perhaps TRBD1 (5 bases). V lost 7 bases, J lost 3 bases, and 12 bases lay in between. The length of the CDR3 is 12 residues. Per germline, CDR1 SQVTM and CDR2 ANQGSEA. In DNA, the CDR3 is TGCAGCGCTGCAGGGTACGAAGAGACCCAGTACTTC. This translates into CSAAGYEETQYF.

This clonotype has more than one count but fewer than ten. The chain combines TRBV27 with TRBJ2-7; D ambiguous. The CDR3 runs 13 residues. In germline, CDR1 is MNHEY, CDR2 SMNVEV (reference sequence). V gave up 3 bases and J gave up 5 bases, with 11 bases separating them. CDR3 protein: CASSFSTVNEQYF. The DNA of the CDR3 is TGTGCCAGCAGTTTTTCGACGGTCAACGAGCAGTACTTC.

This clonotype was seen at least ten times. The rearrangement uses TRBV7-2 and TRBJ2-7, with 9 bases aligning to TRBD2. Losses at the gene ends were 4 bases for V and 0 bases for J; bases not matched to a gene: 7. CDR3 length: 16 residues. CDR1 and CDR2 from the germline V gene are SGHTA and FQGNSA. The CDR3 DNA sequence: TGTGCCAGCAGCTACTTAGCGGGGGACCTCTCCTACGAGCAGTACTTC. Its translation: CASSYLAGDLSYEQYF.

This clonotype occurred a few times. The V and J genes are TRBV10-3 and TRBJ2-1; perhaps TRBD2 as D (6 bases). This CDR3 is 16 amino acids long. Germline loops: CDR1 ENHRY, CDR2 SYGVKD. V was cut by 2 bases and J by 5 bases, with 16 bases left in between. The DNA for the CDR3 is TGTGCCATCAGTGAGAGGAGCGGGCTTAGGGACAATGAGCAGTTCTTC. Amino acids: CAISERSGLRDNEQFF.

This clonotype was seen at least ten times. The V gene is TRBV2, the J gene TRBJ1-2; 10 positions match TRBD1. The V gene end was trimmed by 5 bases and the J gene end by 8 bases; junction bases not matched to a gene: 8. The CDR3 contains 14 residues. Germline CDR1 SNHLY, CDR2 FYNNEI. The CDR3 coding sequence is TGTGCCAGCAGTACGACAGGGGGCTTCTTCGGCTACACCTTC. This encodes CASSTTGGFFGYTF.

There are a few counts of this clonotype. In nucleotides, the CDR3 is TGTGCCAGCAGGGGGACTAGCGGGAGGGTTCGAAGCACAGATACGCAGTATTTT. This translates into CASRGTSGRVRSTDTQYF. The chain carries TRBV28 and TRBJ2-3; 16 bases align to TRBD2. J gave up 0 bases and V 6 bases, and 6 bases lay outside the gene matches. Germline CDR1 and CDR2: MDHEN and SYDVKM. CDR3 length: 18 amino acids. Looking up the rest from reference TRBV28 and TRBJ2-3 gives the full variable domain: DVKVTQSSRYLVKRTGEKVFLECVQDMDHENMFWYRQDPGLGLRLIYFSYDVKMKEKGDIPEGYSVSREKKERFSLILESASTNQTSMYLCASRGTSGRVRSTDTQYFGPGTRLTVL.

The table lists this clonotype with a few counts. The rearrangement links TRBV28 to TRBJ1-4, with 7 bases lining up with TRBD1. CDR1 and CDR2 from the germline V gene are MDHEN and SYDVKM. Germline trimming cut 2 bases from V and 8 bases from J; bases unmatched to any gene: 5. CDR3 length: 14 amino acids. CDR3 nucleotides: TGTGCCAGCAGTTTAGGTGGGACAGACGAAAAACTGTTTTTT. Translated: CASSLGGTDEKLFF.

The V and J genes are TRBV7-2 and TRBJ2-3; 8 bases are a match to TRBD2. The CDR3 is 15 amino acids. Germline-derived CDR1 and CDR2 are SGHTA and FQGNSA. V was pared by 1 base and J by 0 bases, with 0 bases of the junction left unmatched. CDR3 coding DNA: TGTGCCAGCAGCTTAGTAGCGGGAAGCACAGATACGCAGTATTTT. Translating it yields CASSLVAGSTDTQYF.

The sample holds many counts of this clonotype. The chain joins TRBV28 to TRBJ2-1; 7 positions agree with TRBD2. Germline V CDR1 and CDR2: MDHEN, SYDVKM. V gave up 8 bases and J gave up 0 bases; unmatched junction bases: 10. This CDR3 is built from 16 residues. DNA of the CDR3: TGTGCCAGCGTTGGGGAGGGCGCCAGCTCCTACAATGAGCAGTTCTTC. Residues: CASVGEGASSYNEQFF.

The sample holds a few counts of this clonotype. This chain uses TRBV6-5 with TRBJ1-1; D gene unclear. Germline lookup yields CDR1 MNHEY and CDR2 SVGAGI. The CDR3 has 11 amino acids. V was clipped by 0 bases and J by 7 bases, with 3 bases between them. The DNA for the CDR3 is TGTGCCAGCAGTTACTCAGGTGAAGCTTTCTTT. Its translation is CASSYSGEAFF.

The table lists this clonotype with a few counts. The V call is TRBV2, the J call TRBJ1-1; 9 nucleotides line up with TRBD1. Germline V gene lookup returns CDR1 SNHLY and CDR2 FYNNEI. The J segment lost 6 bases and the V segment lost 6 bases, leaving 11 bases of the junction unmatched. The CDR3 covers 15 residues. The CDR3 loop reads CASRGQGPHLSEAFF. CDR3 in DNA: TGTGCCAGCAGAGGACAGGGGCCTCATCTTTCTGAAGCTTTCTTT.

The V gene is TRBV2, the J gene TRBJ2-5, with a possible D match to TRBD2 (5 bases). In germline, CDR1 is SNHLY, CDR2 FYNNEI. V gave up 6 bases and J gave up 10 bases, with 18 bases separating them. This CDR3 spans 13 amino acids. The CDR3 nucleotides are TGTGCCAGCAGATCTAGCCGGGTCGAAAACCAGTACTTC. It translates to CASRSSRVENQYF. The full variable domain, in which reference TRBV2 and TRBJ2-5 provide the parts outside the CDR3, is EPEVTQTPSHQVTQMGQEVILRCVPISNHLYFYWYRQILGQKVEFLVSFYNNEISEKSEIFDDQFSVERPDGSNFTLKIRSTKLEDSAMYFCASRSSRVENQYFGPGTRLLVL.